The present entry profiles one T cell receptor beta chain with its context. Cohort: HPV-negative, locally advanced oral cavity squamous cell carcinoma patients. Trimming took 5 bases from V and 7 from J; bases not matched to a gene: 9. This CDR3 is built from 15 residues. Germline values: CDR1 SGHTA, CDR2 FQGNSA. These data are taken from a study of neoadjuvant anti-PD-1 for oral cavity cancer. Most PBMC samples had 480 ng input DNA in six replicates. Sequencing used immunoSEQ multiplex PCR; TCRdb keeps in-frame clones, though not all of them. The table lists tens of thousands of clones, roughly three quarters of them singletons.

The source material was PBMCs, sampled before nivolumab (anti-PD-1) treatment. The rearrangement links TRBV7-2 to TRBJ2-7, with 12 bases lining up with TRBD2. This clonotype originated in a person between 40 and 85 years old with oral cavity squamous cell carcinoma. The CDR3, as DNA: TGTGCCAGCAGCGTGAATCCGGGACTAGCGGGTGAGCAGTACTTC. It specifies CASSVNPGLAGEQYF.